This is a list of T cell receptor beta chains from one sample in a study of early T cells in non-severe SARS-CoV-2 infection. TCRdb fed the 5' RACE reads into MiXCR, producing one record per CDR3 protein. The sample has 65,000 to 85,000 distinct CDR3 sequences; 9% to 10% are singletons. The source material was whole blood, sampled at baseline. The receptors here all came from an adult who was a healthcare worker with PCR-confirmed SARS-CoV-2 infection or an uninfected control (not recorded which). CDR3s include the opening cysteine and the closing phenylalanine or tryptophan. Each record gives: D gene, clone size, J gene, V gene, CDR3 DNA, CDR3 protein. The D gene is left open where the match is weak. The size entry is marked missing in some rows and otherwise reads once, few, many or a size class.

D: TRBD2
size: many
J: TRBJ2-1
V: TRBV3-1
DNA: TGTGCCAGTCGACTAGCGGACTACAATGAGCAGTTCTTC
CDR3: CASRLADYNEQFF

D: .
size: .
J: TRBJ1-1
V: TRBV9
DNA: TGTGCCAGCAGCATAGGGGGACCGACTGAAGCTTTCTTT
CDR3: CASSIGGPTEAFF

D: TRBD2
size: few
J: TRBJ2-7
V: TRBV20-1
DNA: TGCAGTGCTAGAAAGGGACTAAACTCCTACGAGCAGTACTTC
CDR3: CSARKGLNSYEQYF

D: .
size: once
J: TRBJ2-3
V: TRBV7-2
DNA: TGTGCCAGCAGCTTGAGACGGGAGGATACGCAGTATTTT
CDR3: CASSLRREDTQYF

D: .
size: .
J: TRBJ2-5
V: TRBV12-3/TRBV12-4
DNA: TGTGCCAGCAGTTCCTCTCGGGGGCAAGAGACCCAGTACTTC
CDR3: CASSSSRGQETQYF

D: .
size: few
J: TRBJ2-7
V: TRBV27
DNA: TGTGCCAGCAGGAACTATGAAGACATAGAGCAGTACTTC
CDR3: CASRNYEDIEQYF

D: TRBD2
size: few
J: TRBJ2-2
V: TRBV10-3
DNA: TGTGCCATCAGCAAGAACCTGGGACTAGCGGGAGGGACGAACACCGGGGAGCTGTTTTTT
CDR3: CAISKNLGLAGGTNTGELFF

D: .
size: few
J: TRBJ2-7
V: TRBV10-3
DNA: TGTGCCACCAGGAGATTCGACGAGCAGTACTTC
CDR3: CATRRFDEQYF

D: .
size: few
J: TRBJ2-2
V: TRBV6-2/TRBV6-3
DNA: TGTGCCAGCAGTTACTTCGGGGAGCTGTTTTTT
CDR3: CASSYFGELFF

D: .
size: many
J: TRBJ1-2
V: TRBV4-2
DNA: TGTGCCAGCAGCCAAGATTTGCAAGTTGGCTACACCTTC
CDR3: CASSQDLQVGYTF

D: TRBD2
size: few
J: TRBJ2-5
V: TRBV24-1
DNA: TGTGCCACCAGTGATTTATCCCCGCTAGCGGGAGAAGGTAGCGAGACCCAGTACTTC
CDR3: CATSDLSPLAGEGSETQYF

D: .
size: many
J: TRBJ1-5
V: TRBV29-1
DNA: TGCAGCGTTGAAGAAGGAGATAATCAGCCCCAGCATTTT
CDR3: CSVEEGDNQPQHF

D: .
size: many
J: TRBJ2-1
V: TRBV7-3
DNA: TGTGCCAGCAGCTTAACGGGTGGGACTCTCTACAATGAGCAGTTCTTC
CDR3: CASSLTGGTLYNEQFF

D: .
size: many
J: TRBJ2-6
V: TRBV5-1
DNA: TGCGCCAGCAGCTTGGGGGCCTCTGGGGCCAACGTCCTGACTTTC
CDR3: CASSLGASGANVLTF